Below, 9 T cell receptor beta chains from the same sample are listed, as sequenced in a study of T cells in localized non-small cell lung cancer. The protocol was immunoSEQ multiplex PCR, while the TCRdb copy is restricted to in-frame clones and leaves out a portion. The sample includes approximately 61,000 clones, about nine tenths of them seen just once. The sequencing here drew on peripheral blood, taken before any cancer treatment. The receptors derive from a woman aged 40-70 years with stage I lung adenocarcinoma.

The rearrangement uses TRBV6-5 and TRBJ2-7; 8 nucleotides align to TRBD2. V lost 4 bases, J lost 6 bases, and 8 bases stayed unmatched. From germline, CDR1 is MNHEY and CDR2 SVGAGI. CDR3 length: 14 amino acids. As DNA, the CDR3 is TGTGCCAGCAGTTCTCCGGGACTAGGAACCGAGCAGTACTTC. This translates into CASSSPGLGTEQYF.

CDR3 protein: CASSLDIIGGKQFF. CDR3 sequence (DNA): TGTGCCAGCAGCTTAGATATCATTGGGGGGAAACAGTTCTTC. The genes are TRBV11-2 and TRBJ2-1, with a weak D call TRBD2 (6 bases). The CDR3 runs to 14 residues. V dropped 0 bases and J dropped 13 bases, with 16 bases sitting between them. The germline V gene has CDR1 SGHAT and CDR2 FQNNGV.

This clone appeared a single time. The chain is built from TRBV25-1 and TRBJ1-4, with D possibly TRBD1 on 5 matching bases. With 4 bases removed from V and 10 bases from J, the gap between germline ends came to 16 bases. The CDR3 consists of 14 residues. Germline lookup yields CDR1 MGHDK and CDR2 SYGVNS. The CDR3 protein is CASSAALVGGKLFF. CDR3 bases: TGTGCCAGCAGTGCCGCCTTGGTGGGGGGAAAACTGTTTTTT.

The chain recombines TRBV6-5 with TRBJ2-1; TRBD1 matches at 8 bases. Looked up from germline, CDR1 is MNHEY and CDR2 is SVGAGI. With V trimmed by 7 bases and J by 4 bases, 3 bases remained unmatched. This CDR3 has 13 amino acids. Here the CDR3 reads CASMDRDYNEQFF. CDR3 nucleotide sequence: TGTGCCAGCATGGACAGGGATTACAATGAGCAGTTCTTC.

This chain uses TRBV6-5 with TRBJ2-5; unclear D gene. Germline V gene data show CDR1 as MNHEY and CDR2 as SVGAGI. The CDR3 extends over 14 amino acids. Trimming took 5 bases from V and 5 from J, leaving 15 bases between them. The CDR3: CASSPLDGRETQYF. In DNA, the CDR3 is TGTGCCAGCAGTCCCCTGGACGGGCGGGAGACCCAGTACTTC.

The chain combines TRBV7-2 with TRBJ2-2; 8 positions match TRBD1. V trimming: 3 bases; J trimming: 1 base; junction bases outside the gene matches: 4. Germline CDR1 and CDR2: SGHTA and FQGNSA. The CDR3 contains 16 residues. CDR3 protein: CASSFRTGLNTGELFF. Written as DNA, the CDR3 is TGTGCCAGCAGCTTCAGGACAGGGTTGAACACCGGGGAGCTGTTTTTT.

This chain links TRBV7-7 with TRBJ2-2, with D unclear. The CDR3 extends over 14 amino acids. Trimming took off 2 bases at V and 4 bases at J, with 8 bases between the two ends. The V gene's germline CDR1 is SSHAT and CDR2 FNYEAQ (reference sequence). The CDR3 DNA reads TGTGCCAGCAGCTTACTTGGGGTCACCGGGGAGCTGTTTTTT. Translation: CASSLLGVTGELFF.

The chain has TRBV6-5 and TRBJ1-1; TRBD1 aligns across 10 bases. Germline V lookup: CDR1 MNHEY, CDR2 SVGAGI. The CDR3 is 16 residues long. V shed 2 bases and J 4 bases; nucleotides not matched to a gene: 7. The DNA for the CDR3 is TGTGCCAGCAGTTACAGACAGACAGGGGGCGGCACTGAAGCTTTCTTT. Translating it yields CASSYRQTGGGTEAFF.

The chain carries TRBV2 and TRBJ2-3, with no clear D. The V end lost 2 bases, the J end lost 2 bases, and 17 bases lay between the germline ends. There are 17 residues in the CDR3. The germline CDR1 and CDR2 sequences are SNHLY and FYNNEI. The CDR3 DNA reads as TGTGCCAGCAGTGAAAGGGTTAGGGTTACCTCCACAGATACGCAGTATTTT. This gives the protein CASSERVRVTSTDTQYF.